What follows describes a single TCR beta chain. The record originates from a study of T-cell memory formation after mild COVID-19. CDR3 size: 14 residues. Per the germline V gene, CDR1 is LGHDT and CDR2 is YNNKEL (reference sequence). The ends were cut back, 3 bases at V and 3 bases at J, with 12 bases in the middle. TCRdb itself ran the 5' RACE reads through MiXCR, one entry per CDR3 protein. This table has 150,000 to 200,000 distinct CDR3 sequences, around a third appearing once. Material for sequencing was PBMCs or a T cell subset sorted from them (not recorded which). The genes are TRBV3-1 and TRBJ2-7; weak D call: TRBD1 (5 bases). The sequence was obtained from an adult woman who had mild COVID-19 (a few samples of this study predate the infection). Cell type and time point are not known. In nucleotides, the CDR3 is TGTGCCAGCAGCCACCGGGCCCAGGGCTACGAGCAGTACTTC. Protein: CASSHRAQGYEQYF.